A single sample is the source of the 9 T cell receptor beta chains below, sequenced in a study of response to subunit inactivated influenza vaccine. TCRdb itself ran the RT-PCR reads through MiXCR, one entry per CDR3 protein. The sample holds approximately 250,000 distinct CDR3 sequences, less than 15% seen once. The material was non-naive T cells sorted from PBMCs, obtained approximately 15 days before vaccination. The receptors here all came from a man between 50 and 59 years old who received an inactivated influenza vaccine.

This clonotype was observed many times. The chain is built from TRBV7-9 and TRBJ2-5, with D perhaps TRBD1 (6 bases). The CDR3 loop spans 12 amino acids. Germline lookup yields CDR1 SEHNR and CDR2 FQNEAQ (reference sequence). V was clipped by 3 bases and J by 9 bases, with 11 bases between them. The CDR3 bases are TGTGCCAGCAGCTTGGGACAACCGGCCCAGTACTTC. It codes for CASSLGQPAQYF.

The rearrangement uses TRBV6-6 and TRBJ2-4; no definite D call. Per the germline V gene, CDR1 is MNHNY and CDR2 is SVGAGI (reference sequence). This CDR3 region has 13 residues. V was shortened by 10 bases and J by 7 bases, with 17 bases between the two germline ends. CDR3 nucleotide sequence: TGTGCCATCCAGGACCTCTTGAGGAACATTCAGTACTTC. Translated, it gives CAIQDLLRNIQYF.

This clonotype came up a few times. The chain joins TRBV2 to TRBJ2-3, with 7 bases that match TRBD1. Germline values: CDR1 SNHLY, CDR2 FYNNEI. CDR3 length: 15 amino acids. Trimming removed 3 bases from V and 2 bases from J; junction bases left unmatched: 5. The CDR3 nucleotides are TGTGCCAGCAGTGACCGACAGGGCTCCACAGATACGCAGTATTTT. Translating it yields CASSDRQGSTDTQYF.

The V gene is TRBV7-2, the J gene TRBJ1-4; no firm D call. The ends were cut back, 2 bases at V and 8 bases at J, with 12 bases in the middle. Germline V CDR1 and CDR2: SGHTA, FQGNSA. The CDR3 runs to 14 residues. As DNA, the CDR3 is TGTGCCAGCAGCTTAACCGGGATAGGGGAAAAACTGTTTTTT. Its translation: CASSLTGIGEKLFF.

The table lists this clonotype with many counts. V usage is TRBV12-3 or TRBV12-4 and J usage is TRBJ2-7, with a tentative D call TRBD1 (6 bases). V lost 3 bases and J lost 6, with 15 bases in between. This CDR3 comprises 14 residues. The CDR3 nucleotides read TGTGCCAGCAGTTTCTCGACAGGAAAAGGCGAGCAGTACTTC. This sequence encodes CASSFSTGKGEQYF.

The rearrangement links TRBV14 to TRBJ2-2; D unresolved. From germline, CDR1 is SGHDN and CDR2 FVKESK. The CDR3 runs to 15 residues. V lost 1 base and J 4 bases, leaving 10 bases between the germline ends. CDR3 nucleotide sequence: TGTGCCAGCAGCCAAGCCCTTGGGCGCACCGGGGAGCTGTTTTTT. Translation gives CASSQALGRTGELFF.

This clonotype was seen a few times. The chain has TRBV5-1 and TRBJ1-4, with D possibly TRBD1 on 6 matching bases. Germline CDR1 and CDR2: SGHRS and YFSETQ. V was pared by 0 bases and J by 8 bases, with 17 bases between. This CDR3 comprises 16 residues. The CDR3 coding sequence is TGCGCCAGCAGCTTGGTGGGCCGGGACAATTCCGAAAAACTGTTTTTT. Protein: CASSLVGRDNSEKLFF.

This clonotype appeared many times. This sequence joins TRBV5-1 and TRBJ2-4; a possible D gene is TRBD1 (5 bases). Germline V gene data show CDR1 as SGHRS and CDR2 as YFSETQ. CDR3 length: 14 residues. Trimming cost V 1 base and J 8 bases, with 13 bases left between them. The CDR3 nucleotides are TGCGCCAGCAGCTTGAGCAGGGCCTTGGACATTCAGTACTTC. Its translation: CASSLSRALDIQYF.

V and J are TRBV12-3 or TRBV12-4 and TRBJ2-1; D unclear. The CDR3 sequence is 15 residues long. V was pared by 4 bases and J by 0 bases, with 10 bases between. Here the CDR3 reads CASSSAGSSYNEQFF. The CDR3, as DNA: TGTGCCAGCAGTTCCGCCGGGTCCTCCTACAATGAGCAGTTCTTC.